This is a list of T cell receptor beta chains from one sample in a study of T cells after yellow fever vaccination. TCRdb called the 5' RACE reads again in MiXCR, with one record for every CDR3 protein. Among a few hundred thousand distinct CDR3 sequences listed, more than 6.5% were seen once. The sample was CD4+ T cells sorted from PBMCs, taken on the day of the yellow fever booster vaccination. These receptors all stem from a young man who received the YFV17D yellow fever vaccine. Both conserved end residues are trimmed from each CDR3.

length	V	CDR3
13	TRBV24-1	ATSSGGRPYNEQF
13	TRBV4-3	ASSQGTSGSNEQF
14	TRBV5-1	ASSPGTSGSLDEQF
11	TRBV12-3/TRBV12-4	ASSLAKVGVAY
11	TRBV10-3	AISPGGEETQY
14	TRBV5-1	ASSLSYGRLLGEQY
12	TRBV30	AWRRGGSAYEQY
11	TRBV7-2	ASSLQGESPLH
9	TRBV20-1	SVRDYNEQF
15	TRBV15	ATSRIPSGSITDTQY
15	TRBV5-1	ASSLDSERLVLLSYT
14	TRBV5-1	ASSPRTSIPSYEQY
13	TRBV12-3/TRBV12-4	ASGPSGRGTDTQY
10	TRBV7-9	ASSSNGETQY
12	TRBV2	ASNAGTIVQPQH
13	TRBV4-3	ASSPGVGRALEQF
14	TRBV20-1	SALRGSGRGYNEQF
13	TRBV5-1	ASSSMGQGNTEAF
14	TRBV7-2	ASSPSYRVGTDTQY
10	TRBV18	ASSSASYEQY
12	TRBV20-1	SAMGQGAGDTQY
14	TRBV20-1	SARRLAGGSSYEQY
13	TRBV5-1	ASSVGGPQMDTQY
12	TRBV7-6	ASSSDDRGYEQY
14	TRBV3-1	ASSVLGVKLTDTQY
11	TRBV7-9	ASSLSGTGKSG
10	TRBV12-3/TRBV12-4	ASSLIPDTQY
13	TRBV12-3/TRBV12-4	ASTFPIGTSNEQF
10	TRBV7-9	ASSFKGDTQY
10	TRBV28	ASSFLNQPQH
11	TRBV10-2	ASSESGRDEQF
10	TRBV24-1	ATSSGGGIQY
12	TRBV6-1	ASIIARDTGELF
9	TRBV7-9	GAVSQETQY
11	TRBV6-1	ATDPDRTSEQY
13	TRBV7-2	ASRLRGAGLGEQY
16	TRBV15	ATSRDPLSSGSGYEQF
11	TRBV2	ASNGQGDNEQF
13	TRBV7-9	ASSFSGRPFGTQY
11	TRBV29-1	SVKESYNQPQH
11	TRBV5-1	ASSLARETEAF
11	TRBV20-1	SARDRERYGYT
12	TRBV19	ASSIRVHSYEQY
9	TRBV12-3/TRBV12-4	ASGQGGPQH
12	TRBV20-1	SATAGRGNQPQH
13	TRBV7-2	ASSASGSGTDTQY